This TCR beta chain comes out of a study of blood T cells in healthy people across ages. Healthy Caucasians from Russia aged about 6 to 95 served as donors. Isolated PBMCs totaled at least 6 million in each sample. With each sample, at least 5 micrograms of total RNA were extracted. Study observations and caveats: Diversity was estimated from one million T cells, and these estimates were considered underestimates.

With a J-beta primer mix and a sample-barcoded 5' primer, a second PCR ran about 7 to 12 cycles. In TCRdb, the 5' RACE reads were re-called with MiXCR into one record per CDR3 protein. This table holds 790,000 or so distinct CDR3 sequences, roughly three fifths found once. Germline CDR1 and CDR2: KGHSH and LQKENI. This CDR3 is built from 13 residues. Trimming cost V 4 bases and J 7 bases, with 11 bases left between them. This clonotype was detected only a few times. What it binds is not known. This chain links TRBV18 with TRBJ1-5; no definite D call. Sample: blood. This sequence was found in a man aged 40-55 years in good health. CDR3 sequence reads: CASSRGSRQPQHF. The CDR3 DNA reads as TGTGCCAGCTCACGAGGGTCTCGGCAGCCCCAGCATTTT.